The 26 T cell receptor beta chains presented below share a single source sample, sequenced in a study of graft-versus-host responses after intestinal transplantation. What these receptors recognize is not known. Generated by immunoSEQ multiplex PCR, the TCRdb table keeps only in-frame clones and is missing some. The repertoire includes 55,000 to 85,000 clones, 70% to 90% of them detected once, and roughly 2.6% sits in the top ten. The sample was unstimulated CD8+ T cells sorted from spleen or lymph node cells, taken before intestinal transplant. The receptors here all came from a human donor who received an intestinal transplant.

This clone was counted a few times. V and J are TRBV7-9 and TRBJ1-4, with TRBD1 matching 9 bases. Germline V CDR1 and CDR2: SEHNR, FQNEAQ (reference sequence). V was pared by 2 bases and J by 7 bases, with 5 bases of the junction left unmatched. The CDR3 loop spans 15 amino acids. The CDR3 is CASSLRTGAGEKLFF. The CDR3, as DNA: TGTGCCAGCAGCTTAAGGACAGGGGCAGGTGAAAAACTGTTTTTT.

The chain has TRBV4-1 and TRBJ2-1; TRBD1 matches at 12 bases. Germline lookup yields CDR1 MGHRA and CDR2 YSYEKL. The trim removed 1 base at V and 2 bases at J, leaving 12 bases unmatched. The CDR3 is 20 residues long. The CDR3 DNA reads as TGCGCCAGCAGCCAAGCTTGGATTAGGGGACAGGGGGCCCCCTACAATGAGCAGTTCTTC. Protein product: CASSQAWIRGQGAPYNEQFF.

The rearrangement uses TRBV5-1 and TRBJ2-5, with D possibly TRBD2 on 6 matching bases. The CDR3 length is 18 residues. Per germline, CDR1 SGHRS and CDR2 YFSETQ. Trimming removed 4 bases from V and 2 bases from J, with 24 bases in between. The CDR3 reads CASSRPRGAYANQETQYF. The CDR3 DNA reads TGCGCCAGCAGCCGTCCACGCGGGGCGTACGCAAATCAAGAGACCCAGTACTTC. Full variable domain (missing parts from reference TRBV5-1 and TRBJ2-5): KAGVTQTPRYLIKTRGQQVTLSCSPISGHRSVSWYQQTPGQGLQFLFEYFSETQRNKGNFPGRFSGRQFSNSRSEMNVSTLELGDSALYLCASSRPRGAYANQETQYFGPGTRLLVL.

The V and J genes are TRBV13 and TRBJ2-2; 7 nucleotides match TRBD1. Trimming removed 0 bases from V and 4 bases from J; junction bases left unmatched: 14. Germline V gene lookup returns CDR1 PRHDT and CDR2 FYEKMQ (reference sequence). CDR3 length: 19 amino acids. CDR3 in amino acids: CASSLGLGYGTVITGELFF. The DNA for the CDR3 is TGTGCCAGCAGCTTAGGCCTGGGTTACGGGACAGTGATCACCGGGGAGCTGTTTTTT. The complete variable domain, with remaining parts taken from reference TRBV13 and TRBJ2-2, reads AAGVIQSPRHLIKEKRETATLKCYPIPRHDTVYWYQQGPGQDPQFLISFYEKMQSDKGSIPDRFSAQQFSDYHSELNMSSLELGDSALYFCASSLGLGYGTVITGELFFGEGSRLTVL.

The V and J genes are TRBV5-1 and TRBJ1-1, with D perhaps TRBD1 (5 bases). From germline, CDR1 is SGHRS and CDR2 YFSETQ. This CDR3 contains 13 residues. V was cut by 0 bases and J by 8 bases, with 11 bases left in between. The CDR3 DNA reads TGCGCCAGCAGCTTGGCCTGGGGCTACGAAGCTTTCTTT. Residues: CASSLAWGYEAFF.

The chain links TRBV6-1 to TRBJ1-6; 8 bases are shared with TRBD1. The CDR3 contains 14 residues. The germline V gene has CDR1 MNHNS and CDR2 SASEGT. With 1 base clipped from V and 12 bases from J, the junction kept 5 bases outside the gene matches. The CDR3 here is CASSEGTGWGPLHF. The CDR3 coding sequence is TGTGCCAGCAGTGAAGGGACAGGGTGGGGACCCCTCCACTTT.

In its sample, this clone was seen a few times. The chain combines TRBV5-4 with TRBJ1-3, with D hard to call. CDR1 SGHNT and CDR2 YYREEE come from the germline V gene (reference sequence). Between the trimmed V and J ends, which lost 0 bases and 0 bases, there was a span of 10 bases. The CDR3 is 16 amino acids. The CDR3 loop is CASSLDRGFSGNTIYF. In DNA, the CDR3 is TGTGCCAGCAGCTTGGACCGGGGATTCTCTGGAAACACCATATATTTT.

The chain employs TRBV7-9 and TRBJ2-7; 12 bases match TRBD1. Germline values: CDR1 SEHNR, CDR2 FQNEAQ (reference sequence). The CDR3 is 17 amino acids. V trimming: 4 bases; J trimming: 2 bases; junction bases outside the gene matches: 9. CDR3 nucleotide sequence: TGTGCCAGCAGCTCCGACCGGGACAGGGGGCTCACCTACGAGCAGTACTTC. Protein product: CASSSDRDRGLTYEQYF.

A word on this clone: A read error may account for a junction end that differs from germline. The J gene is TRBJ2-7, the V gene TRBV13, with TRBD2 as a possible D gene (5 bases). The CDR3 contains 16 residues. Per germline, CDR1 PRHDT and CDR2 FYEKMQ (reference sequence). CDR3 nucleotides: TGTGCCAGCAGCCTAGGTGGTGGGAGCTGGGTGCGGGAGCAGTACTTC. Translation gives CASSLGGGSWVREQYF.

The table lists this clone with a few counts. The rearrangement joins TRBV28 to TRBJ2-1; D is undetermined. Germline V gene data show CDR1 as MDHEN and CDR2 as SYDVKM. This CDR3 is 13 amino acids long. Trimming cost V 2 bases and J 5 bases, with 7 bases left between them. The CDR3 DNA reads as TGTGCCAGCAGTTTAACTTCAAACAATGAGCAGTTCTTC. Its protein product is CASSLTSNNEQFF.

The V and J genes are TRBV6-1 and TRBJ1-2; TRBD1 matches at 7 bases. The J segment lost 2 bases and the V segment lost 2 bases, leaving 8 bases of the junction unmatched. CDR3 length: 16 residues. Germline CDR1 and CDR2: MNHNS and SASEGT. The CDR3 is CASSEWRGRWNYGYTF. Written as DNA, the CDR3 is TGTGCCAGCAGTGAATGGAGGGGGCGGTGGAACTATGGCTACACCTTC.

The chain carries TRBV4-2 and TRBJ2-7, with D possibly being TRBD1 (5 bases). V lost 3 bases to trimming and J lost 1 base, with 10 bases between them. Germline loops: CDR1 LGHNA, CDR2 YNFKEQ. This CDR3 comprises 14 residues. CDR3 sequence reads: CASSHYRPSYEQYF. CDR3 coding DNA: TGTGCCAGCAGCCATTACAGGCCTTCCTACGAGCAGTACTTC.

The CDR3 nucleotides read TGCAGCGCCGAGGGGCTAGCGGGAAGCAACGAGCAGTACTTC. It specifies CSAEGLAGSNEQYF. The chain is built from TRBV29-1 and TRBJ2-7, with 9 positions matching TRBD2. The CDR3 spans 14 residues. Germline V gene data show CDR1 as SQVTM and CDR2 as ANQGSEA. Trimming removed 7 bases from V and 5 bases from J; junction bases left unmatched: 12.

The chain employs TRBV15 and TRBJ2-1; the D is unclear. V was cut by 9 bases and J by 2 bases, with 17 bases left in between. CDR1 LNHNV and CDR2 YYDKDF come from the germline V gene (reference sequence). The CDR3 contains 15 residues. CDR3 coding DNA: TGTGCCACAGAAGAAGGTAGCCTGGCCTACAATGAGCAGTTCTTC. Translation: CATEEGSLAYNEQFF.

The chain is built from TRBV15 and TRBJ1-5; 8 bases are a match to TRBD1. The CDR3 runs 16 residues. J lost 6 bases, V lost 1 base, and 8 bases had no gene match. Germline V gives CDR1 LNHNV, CDR2 YYDKDF (reference sequence). This chain's CDR3 is CATSRGKQGVVQPQHF. The CDR3 DNA reads TGTGCCACCAGCAGAGGAAAACAGGGGGTGGTTCAGCCCCAGCATTTT.

The chain is built from TRBV7-3 and TRBJ2-7; TRBD1 is a possible D gene (7 bases). In germline, CDR1 is SGHTA, CDR2 FQGTGA. V was trimmed by 5 bases and J by 7 bases, leaving 24 bases between them. The CDR3 is 16 residues long. As DNA, the CDR3 is TGTGCCAGCAGCCCTCAGGGGGGAGTCTTCCCTACGGAGCAGTACTTC. Encoded protein: CASSPQGGVFPTEQYF.

The V gene is TRBV30, the J gene TRBJ2-7; 8 nucleotides agree with TRBD2. CDR3 length: 13 residues. Looked up from germline, CDR1 is GTSNPN and CDR2 is SVGIG (reference sequence). Germline trimming cut 0 bases from V and 3 bases from J; bases unmatched to any gene: 1. The CDR3 is CAWSVTSGYEQYF. The CDR3 region has the DNA TGTGCCTGGAGTGTCACTAGCGGCTACGAGCAGTACTTC.

The CDR3 nucleotides read TGTGCCAGCAGCCAAGCCAGCGGGGATTACAATGAGCAGTTCTTC. Translating gives CASSQASGDYNEQFF. This rearrangement joins TRBV4-2 to TRBJ2-1, with 7 bases identical to TRBD2. The CDR3 is 15 amino acids. J gave up 4 bases and V 1 base, and 4 bases lay outside the gene matches. From germline, CDR1 is LGHNA and CDR2 YNFKEQ.

The V and J genes are TRBV18 and TRBJ2-6; D may be TRBD2 (5 bases). This CDR3 has 17 amino acids. Trimming removed 5 bases from V and 0 bases from J, with 14 bases in between. Germline V gives CDR1 KGHSH, CDR2 LQKENI. CDR3 sequence reads: CASSSRDLGSGANVLTF. CDR3 coding DNA: TGTGCCAGCTCATCTCGGGATCTAGGCTCTGGGGCCAACGTCCTGACTTTC.

This chain connects TRBV7-9 to TRBJ1-2, with D possibly matching TRBD1 (5 bases). The V and J ends lost 4 bases and 8 bases respectively, with 14 bases between them. Looked up from germline, CDR1 is SEHNR and CDR2 is FQNEAQ (reference sequence). This CDR3 has 13 residues. The CDR3 loop is CASSSPGTPGYTF. CDR3 bases: TGTGCCAGCAGCTCACCCGGGACTCCCGGCTACACCTTC.

The rearrangement joins TRBV5-6 to TRBJ1-1; no reliable D call. The V gene's germline CDR1 is SGHDT and CDR2 YYEEEE. Trimming removed 0 bases from V and 5 bases from J, with 14 bases in between. The CDR3 is 15 amino acids. CDR3 loop: CASSLGPGSGTEAFF. Here the CDR3 DNA reads TGTGCCAGCAGCTTGGGCCCAGGCTCGGGGACTGAAGCTTTCTTT.

The rearrangement links TRBV5-4 to TRBJ2-7, with 7 bases identical to TRBD2. Trimming took 7 bases from V and 5 from J; bases not matched to a gene: 6. This CDR3 is 12 amino acids long. The V gene's germline CDR1 is SGHNT and CDR2 YYREEE (reference sequence). The CDR3 region has the DNA TGTGCCAGCTCTAGCGGTACTCACGAGCAGTACTTC. Translation gives CASSSGTHEQYF.

For the CDR3, the DNA is TGTGCCAGCAGTTTAATTCCCACAGGGGCCTCACTCTATAGCAATCAGCCCCAGCATTTT. Its protein is CASSLIPTGASLYSNQPQHF. The V and J genes are TRBV28 and TRBJ1-5; 7 bases align to TRBD1. This CDR3 region has 20 residues. J lost 0 bases, V lost 2 bases, and 16 bases had no gene match. Germline V lookup: CDR1 MDHEN, CDR2 SYDVKM.

The rearrangement links TRBV5-4 to TRBJ2-7; tentatively, D is TRBD2 (7 bases). V dropped 4 bases and J dropped 0 bases, with 17 bases sitting between them. The CDR3 has 16 amino acids. CDR1 SGHNT and CDR2 YYREEE come from the germline V gene (reference sequence). The CDR3 nucleotides are TGTGCCAGCAGCGGGGGGGGCGGGGGCAGCTCCTACGAGCAGTACTTC. As protein: CASSGGGGGSSYEQYF.

The CDR3 region has the DNA TGTGCCAGCAGCCCAGGGTTCGGGCCGAAGGCGACTGAAGCTTTCTTT. It yields the protein CASSPGFGPKATEAFF. This chain uses TRBV7-6 with TRBJ1-1, with D possibly being TRBD1 (5 bases). Germline V lookup: CDR1 SGHVS, CDR2 FNYEAQ. V was trimmed by 5 bases and J by 5 bases, leaving 21 bases between them. This CDR3 comprises 16 residues.

The J gene is TRBJ1-1, the V gene TRBV10-3; 10 bases fit TRBD1. The ends lost 8 bases at V and 3 bases at J; junction bases unmatched: 9. This CDR3 contains 15 residues. The germline CDR1 and CDR2 sequences are ENHRY and SYGVKD. The CDR3 is CAISEPGQGYTEAFF. CDR3 coding DNA: TGTGCCATCTCCGAACCGGGACAGGGGTACACTGAAGCTTTCTTT.